These T cell receptor beta chains were read from a single sample in a study of T-cell memory formation after mild COVID-19. One entry per CDR3 protein, called by TCRdb with MiXCR from the 5' RACE reads. The sample lists about 430,000 distinct CDR3 sequences; 24% were seen once. Source material: PBMCs or a T cell subset sorted from them (not recorded which). Every receptor here comes from an adult woman who had mild COVID-19 (a few samples of this study predate the infection). Cell type and time point are not known. Both conserved end residues are part of each CDR3.

V gene	CDR3 protein
TRBV20-1	CSVTDREWEQYF
TRBV5-1	CASSPPGTGNTEAFF
TRBV15	CATSREPPGSYEQYF
TRBV29-1	CSVPIGDTQYF
TRBV7-3	CASSSGTGWINTGELFF
TRBV5-4	CASSLEDPLGNVLTF
TRBV3-1	CASSHGTYNEQFF
TRBV24-1	CATLGGSTDEQFF
TRBV24-1	CATSDLMQYLFF
TRBV5-6	CASSLAQRGLQF
TRBV6-2/TRBV6-3	CATRTKNIQYF
TRBV18	CASFRQSNQPQHF
TRBV29-1	CSVEDPGYEQFF
TRBV24-1	CATSPGDRGSEQYF
TRBV30	CAWSVTSVADTQYF
TRBV7-6	CASSSTSEEDEQFF
TRBV7-2	CASSLGGQGQPQFF
TRBV29-1	CSAGTGSGNYGYTF
TRBV5-1	CASSTGDVLYGYTF
TRBV6-2/TRBV6-3	CASSYRDKVYNEQFF
TRBV28	CASSRDRGETDTQYF
TRBV25-1	CASSESGIQETQYF
TRBV4-2	CASSQGGKHSPLHF
TRBV10-3	CAISETRNYGYTF
TRBV20-1	CSAPIPGQKNEQFF
TRBV5-1	CASSLEAAGNTEAFF
TRBV5-1	CASRAKSETQYF
TRBV12-3/TRBV12-4	CASSSPQVRAFF
TRBV7-9	CASSSLSGRADNEQFF
TRBV29-1	CSVLGVGSSYEQYF
TRBV7-6	CASSLEWGRAYNEQFF
TRBV27	CASSLTGTPTEQYF